The 10 T cell receptor beta chains below were found in one sample sequenced in a study of blood T cell repertoires in COVID-19 (dated by TCRdb to between 2020 and 2021). Libraries came from the immunoSEQ multiplex PCR assay. Entries here come from immuneACCESS through TCRdb and include only in-frame sequences with V and J called. Some clones fail to appear in such tables; in the studies checked, an unresolved V gene covers under half of the shortfall, and the cause of the remainder is unknown. This sample holds 350,000 or so clones; roughly 86% were observed only once. Of the sample, approximately 0.97% falls within the top ten clones. Material: PBMCs or T cells enriched from blood (not recorded which). The origin of the receptors is a woman aged 30 to 39 who had been exposed to COVID-19.

V usage is TRBV2 and J usage is TRBJ2-5; 9 nucleotides align to TRBD2. V lost 6 bases, J lost 4 bases, and 24 bases stayed unmatched. The CDR3 is made up of 20 amino acids. Germline V gives CDR1 SNHLY, CDR2 FYNNEI. The CDR3 reads CASRRFPGLAGNGAGETQYF. The CDR3 DNA reads as TGTGCCAGCAGGAGATTTCCGGGACTAGCAGGGAACGGTGCCGGAGAGACCCAGTACTTC.

The chain has TRBV19 and TRBJ2-5, with 12 bases that match TRBD2. J lost 4 bases, V lost 2 bases, and 20 bases had no gene match. This CDR3 region has 21 residues. Germline CDR1 is LNHDA and CDR2 is SQIVND (reference sequence). In nucleotides, the CDR3 is TGTGCCAGTAGTATATCCTGGACTAGCGGGACCCCGATTTTCGCGGGAGAGACCCAGTACTTC. Its protein is CASSISWTSGTPIFAGETQYF.

The genes are TRBV4-1 and TRBJ1-2, with no clear D. Germline CDR1 and CDR2: MGHRA and YSYEKL. CDR3 length: 14 amino acids. Trimming took 0 bases from V and 4 from J, leaving 9 bases between them. The CDR3, as DNA: TGCGCCAGCAGCCAAGATATTAACACCTATGGCTACACCTTC. Translated, it gives CASSQDINTYGYTF.

The rearrangement uses TRBV10-3 and TRBJ1-5; D perhaps matches TRBD1 (5 bases). CDR1 and CDR2 (germline): ENHRY, SYGVKD. Trimming left V 4 bases short and J 3 bases short, with 7 bases between. The CDR3 has 13 amino acids. The CDR3 DNA is TGTGCCATCAGTGCAGGGTACAATCAGCCCCAGCATTTT. Protein product: CAISAGYNQPQHF.

The chain uses TRBV15 and TRBJ2-3; 7 nucleotides match TRBD2. The CDR3 sequence is 14 residues long. J gave up 2 bases and V 7 bases, and 6 bases lay outside the gene matches. Germline V gives CDR1 LNHNV, CDR2 YYDKDF (reference sequence). CDR3: CATKEGGNTDTQYF. Written as DNA, the CDR3 is TGTGCCACCAAGGAGGGAGGGAACACAGATACGCAGTATTTT.

The V call is TRBV24-1, the J call TRBJ2-3, with TRBD1 matching 9 bases. CDR3 length: 16 amino acids. V was clipped by 4 bases and J by 4 bases; unmatched bases: 8. Germline loops: CDR1 KGHDR, CDR2 SFDVKD. CDR3 bases: TGTGCCACCAGTGAGTACGGGACAGGGAGGGCAGATACGCAGTATTTT. Translated, it gives CATSEYGTGRADTQYF.

This clone has just one count. The J gene is TRBJ2-1, the V gene TRBV9, with TRBD2 matching over 12 bases. Germline V gene data show CDR1 as SGDLS and CDR2 as YYNGEE. The CDR3 has 16 residues. Trimming took 0 bases from V and 8 from J; bases not matched to a gene: 6. The CDR3 reads CASSVVATSGSHEQFF. In DNA, the CDR3 is TGTGCCAGCAGCGTAGTAGCGACTAGCGGGAGCCATGAGCAGTTCTTC.

The V call is TRBV27, the J call TRBJ2-1, with D possibly being TRBD2 (5 bases). The CDR3 is 15 residues long. The V gene lost 10 bases and the J gene lost 0 bases, with 16 bases spanning the gap. Germline V gene sequence: CDR1 MNHEY, CDR2 SMNVEV (reference sequence). The CDR3 reads CATQKDSSSYNEQFF. The CDR3 DNA sequence: TGTGCCACCCAGAAGGACTCAAGCTCCTACAATGAGCAGTTCTTC.

The chain carries TRBV29-1 and TRBJ2-2; TRBD2 aligns across 12 bases. Germline CDR1 SQVTM, CDR2 ANQGSEA. The CDR3 sequence is 15 residues long. Losses at the gene ends were 7 bases for V and 7 bases for J; bases not matched to a gene: 10. The CDR3 coding sequence is TGCAGCGCTGCTGGCCCGGGACTAGCGGGCGGGGAGCTGTTTTTT. It codes for CSAAGPGLAGGELFF.

The chain links TRBV9 to TRBJ1-2; the D is unclear. Germline assignment: CDR1 SGDLS and CDR2 YYNGEE. CDR3 length: 17 amino acids. V lost 1 base and J 0 bases, leaving 16 bases between the germline ends. The CDR3 is CASSVNRRTDPNYGYTF. The CDR3 DNA follows: TGTGCCAGCAGCGTAAACCGAAGGACTGACCCTAACTATGGCTACACCTTC. The full variable domain, completed using reference TRBV9 and TRBJ1-2, is DSGVTQTPKHLITATGQRVTLRCSPRSGDLSVYWYQQSLDQGLQFLIQYYNGEERAKGNILERFSAQQFPDLHSELNLSSLELGDSALYFCASSVNRRTDPNYGYTFGSGTRLTVV.